What follows is one T cell receptor beta chain and its context. The data were obtained in a study of shared clonotypes between healthy human individuals. Measured with immunoSEQ multiplex PCR; TCRdb has only the in-frame clones, and not every one. The table includes 660,000 or so clones, approximately 96% detected once. This CDR3 spans 12 amino acids. CDR1 LNHNV and CDR2 YYDKDF come from the germline V gene (reference sequence). Trimming removed 3 bases from V and 4 bases from J, with 7 bases in between. Terminally differentiated effector memory CD45RA+ cells were excluded from the naive CD8 cells, which were CD45RO-negative and positively selected for CCR7.

The specimen was naive CD8+ T cells sorted from blood. The receptor comes from a woman younger than 45 in good health. The chain uses TRBV15 and TRBJ2-7, with no clear D. CDR3 nucleotide sequence: TGTGCCACCAGCAGGTACGGTTACGAGCAGTACTTC. Amino acid sequence: CATSRYGYEQYF.